Each of the 3 T cell receptor beta chains below was sequenced from the same sample in a study of blood T cell repertoires in COVID-19. The data were produced by immunoSEQ multiplex PCR, yet TCRdb's version contains in-frame clones alone and is incomplete. The sample carries 40,000 to 65,000 clones, just over 85% recorded once. Sample: peripheral blood. The receptors come from a man at least 80 years old with acute or convalescent COVID-19.

The chain is built from TRBV5-1 and TRBJ2-4, with 10 positions matching TRBD1. The trim removed 5 bases at V and 7 bases at J, leaving 6 bases unmatched. The CDR3 is 14 residues long. Germline V CDR1 and CDR2: SGHRS, YFSETQ. CDR3 residues: CASRYGQGVNIQYF. CDR3 DNA: TGCGCCAGCAGATATGGACAGGGGGTGAACATTCAGTACTTC.

The chain employs TRBV27 and TRBJ1-1; D possibly corresponds to TRBD1 (6 bases). Germline CDR1 and CDR2: MNHEY and SMNVEV (reference sequence). The CDR3 spans 16 residues. Trimming pared 3 bases from V and 0 bases from J, leaving 14 bases between. The CDR3: CASSFKRGHLNTEAFF. For the CDR3, the DNA is TGTGCCAGCAGTTTTAAACGGGGACACCTGAACACTGAAGCTTTCTTT.

The chain uses TRBV19 and TRBJ1-2; D remains unclear. V dropped 3 bases and J dropped 0 bases, with 8 bases sitting between them. Germline V CDR1 and CDR2: LNHDA, SQIVND (reference sequence). The CDR3 has 14 amino acids. For the CDR3, the DNA is TGTGCCAGTAGTATGCAGTCCGCTAACTATGGCTACACCTTC. Its translation: CASSMQSANYGYTF.